Below, 18 T cell receptor beta chains from the same sample are listed, as sequenced in a study of blood T cell repertoires in COVID-19. The table came from immunoSEQ multiplex PCR; TCRdb's copy has only in-frame clones and leaves some out. The sample carries more than 25,000 clones, around 96% recorded once. Sequenced material: peripheral blood. The receptors stem from a human donor with active COVID-19. The donor label of this sample is uncertain.

V usage is TRBV30 and J usage is TRBJ1-1; 10 nucleotides agree with TRBD1. CDR1 is GTSNPN and CDR2 is SVGIG in the germline V gene (reference sequence). V trimming: 5 bases; J trimming: 4 bases; junction bases outside the gene matches: 16. The CDR3 runs to 17 residues. The CDR3 bases are TGTGCCTGGTCGACCGGGACAGGGGCCACTTCGGGCACTGAAGCTTTCTTT. It encodes CAWSTGTGATSGTEAFF.

J is TRBJ1-2 and V is TRBV2, with 7 positions matching TRBD1. The V segment lost 8 bases and the J segment 5 bases; nucleotides outside the gene matches: 8. This CDR3 is 13 amino acids long. The germline gives CDR1 SNHLY, CDR2 FYNNEI. The CDR3 here is CASYRTGFYGYTF. CDR3 bases: TGTGCCAGCTACCGGACAGGATTTTATGGCTACACCTTC. Together with reference TRBV2 and TRBJ1-2, the CDR3 gives the full variable domain: EPEVTQTPSHQVTQMGQEVILRCVPISNHLYFYWYRQILGQKVEFLVSFYNNEISEKSEIFDDQFSVERPDGSNFTLKIRSTKLEDSAMYFCASYRTGFYGYTFGSGTRLTVV.

The chain couples TRBV21-1 to TRBJ2-7; TRBD1 was called by the table and not checked on the DNA. TRBV21-1 is assigned pseudogene status. The CDR3 has 17 residues. CDR3 amino acids: CASSSGTIGDRGDEQYF. The CDR3 bases are TGTGCCAGCAGCAGCGGCACTATAGGGGACAGGGGCGACGAGCAGTACTTC.

The chain links TRBV7-6 to TRBJ2-1; perhaps TRBD2 as D (6 bases). V shed 4 bases and J shed 0 bases, with 16 bases lying between them. Germline CDR1 and CDR2: SGHVS and FNYEAQ. The CDR3 runs to 17 residues. This CDR3 is CASSSRGSGNSYNEQFF. The CDR3, as DNA: TGTGCCAGCAGCTCCCGGGGTAGCGGCAACTCCTACAATGAGCAGTTCTTC.

Comment on this clone: The junction differs from germline at one of its ends, possibly a read error. The V and J genes are TRBV27 and TRBJ2-7; the D gene is possibly TRBD1 (7 bases). Germline V lookup: CDR1 MNHEY, CDR2 SMNVEV (reference sequence). The CDR3 is 11 amino acids. This chain's CDR3 is CASSFRGAQHF. The DNA for the CDR3 is TGTGCCAGCAGTTTCAGGGGGGCGCAACACTTC.

The rearrangement joins TRBV10-3 to TRBJ2-7, with 11 bases matching TRBD2. This CDR3 comprises 20 residues. The ends lost 4 bases at V and 0 bases at J; junction bases unmatched: 17. Germline assignment: CDR1 ENHRY and CDR2 SYGVKD. CDR3 region: CAISGQEYGTSGLSSYEQYF. The CDR3 DNA is TGTGCCATCAGTGGACAAGAGTATGGGACTAGCGGCCTTAGCTCCTACGAGCAGTACTTC.

This clone is labeled as medium-sized. The J gene is TRBJ2-2, the V gene TRBV10-1, with D uncertain. The CDR3 runs to 12 residues. Germline V gene data show CDR1 as WNHNN and CDR2 as SYGVQD (reference sequence). Between the trimmed V and J ends, which lost 4 bases and 5 bases, there was a span of 5 bases. Written as DNA, the CDR3 is TGCGCCAGCAGTGCGCAGACCGGGGAGCTGTTTTTT. It translates to CASSAQTGELFF.

This chain links TRBV6-6 with TRBJ2-1; 7 bases match TRBD1. This CDR3 contains 14 residues. Germline V gene sequence: CDR1 MNHNY, CDR2 SVGAGI (reference sequence). V gave up 6 bases and J gave up 2 bases; unmatched junction bases: 4. The DNA for the CDR3 is TGTGCCAGCAGGCCCGGGACAGCCTACAATGAGCAGTTCTTC. Translation: CASRPGTAYNEQFF.

The rearrangement joins TRBV3-1 (or the pseudogene TRBV3-2) to TRBJ1-1, with D perhaps matching TRBD1 (5 bases). The CDR3 length is 13 residues. The germline V and J ends were trimmed by 1 base and 9 bases, with 12 bases remaining between them. The germline V gene has CDR1 LGHDT and CDR2 YNNKEL (reference sequence). As DNA, the CDR3 is TGTGCCAGCAGCCAAGCCTTCCGGACACAAGCTTTCTTT. Translated, it gives CASSQAFRTQAFF.

This chain links TRBV5-1 with TRBJ2-1, with TRBD2 matching over 10 bases. V dropped 1 base and J dropped 3; count of bases not matched to a gene: 1. From germline, CDR1 is SGHRS and CDR2 YFSETQ. The CDR3 runs 15 residues. The CDR3 protein is CASSLSSGSYNEQFF. The DNA for the CDR3 is TGCGCCAGCAGCTTGTCTAGCGGGAGCTACAATGAGCAGTTCTTC.

The chain uses TRBV5-4 and TRBJ2-7; 9 positions agree with TRBD2. This CDR3 has 16 residues. V trimming: 4 bases; J trimming: 3 bases; junction bases outside the gene matches: 11. Germline CDR1 SGHNT, CDR2 YYREEE (reference sequence). CDR3 amino acids: CASSPTASGDFYEQYF. CDR3 nucleotide sequence: TGTGCCAGCAGCCCTACGGCTAGCGGGGATTTCTACGAGCAGTACTTC.

This chain uses TRBV6-5 with TRBJ2-3, with no clear D. Germline V gene lookup returns CDR1 MNHEY and CDR2 SVGAGI. V lost 7 bases, J lost 1 base, and 9 bases lay in between. CDR3 length: 13 amino acids. CDR3 in DNA: TGTGCCAGCACCCCTGGAGGCACAGATACGCAGTATTTT. It specifies CASTPGGTDTQYF.

The chain employs TRBV5-1 and TRBJ2-4; a weak D match, TRBD1 (5 bases). This CDR3 region has 14 residues. In germline, CDR1 is SGHRS, CDR2 YFSETQ. Trimming stripped 6 bases from V and 2 bases from J, with 12 bases between. The CDR3 protein is CASTQTDPKNIQYF. The DNA for the CDR3 is TGCGCCAGCACCCAGACAGATCCCAAAAACATTCAGTACTTC.

This clone was counted once. The gene calls are TRBV6-2 or TRBV6-3 and TRBJ2-1, with TRBD1 matching 8 bases. V was pared by 6 bases and J by 8 bases, with 18 bases of the junction left unmatched. This CDR3 spans 17 amino acids. CDR1 MNHEY and CDR2 SVGEGT come from the germline V gene. The DNA for the CDR3 is TGTGCCAGCAGCCTGCGATCCCCTGGACAGGGAAGGGATGAGCAGTTCTTC. Amino acids: CASSLRSPGQGRDEQFF.

V gene TRBV5-1 combines with J gene TRBJ1-4; 10 bases are shared with TRBD1. Germline CDR1 is SGHRS and CDR2 is YFSETQ. The V and J ends lost 0 bases and 1 base, in that order; junction bases with no gene match: 6. The CDR3 extends over 18 amino acids. The CDR3 reads CASSLDRDRGLTNEKLFF. CDR3 nucleotide sequence: TGCGCCAGCAGCTTGGACCGGGACAGGGGTTTAACTAATGAAAAACTGTTTTTT.

The gene calls are TRBV14 and TRBJ2-7; D possibly corresponds to TRBD1 (5 bases). V lost 4 bases and J 3 bases, leaving 7 bases between the germline ends. Germline V gene sequence: CDR1 SGHDN, CDR2 FVKESK. The CDR3 runs 12 residues. The CDR3: CASSPQGYEQYF. In DNA form, the CDR3 reads TGTGCCAGCAGCCCCCAGGGCTACGAGCAGTACTTC.

The rearrangement links TRBV28 to TRBJ2-4, with 7 bases identical to TRBD1. The CDR3 is 17 amino acids. Germline V gives CDR1 MDHEN, CDR2 SYDVKM. The V segment lost 3 bases and the J segment 2 bases; nucleotides outside the gene matches: 10. For the CDR3, the DNA is TGTGCCAGCAGTTTTCTCGTCCAGGGGGTCTCCAAAAACATTCAGTACTTC. Translating gives CASSFLVQGVSKNIQYF.

The chain combines TRBV5-1 with TRBJ2-7, with D tentatively TRBD2 (5 bases). The CDR3 covers 14 residues. Germline values: CDR1 SGHRS, CDR2 YFSETQ. Between the trimmed V and J ends, which lost 0 bases and 3 bases, there was a span of 10 bases. Here the CDR3 DNA reads TGCGCCAGCAGCTTGGGGATCGGGGACTACGAGCAGTACTTC. Translating it yields CASSLGIGDYEQYF.